This TCR beta chain was retrieved from a study of cytomegalovirus exposure and HLA in healthy donors. Study-level information: Membership in the Caucasian-associated ancestry cluster was found for around 85% of 300 to 500 genotyped donors. Study outcomes and limitations: Later analysis showed most CMV-associated TCR beta chains appearing HLA-restricted. A missense variant in DCLRE1C was later tied to TCR beta V- and J-gene trimming.

Concerning this clone itself: The antigen remains undetermined.

PCR was performed using 60 Vbeta and 13 Jbeta primers. The table came from immunoSEQ multiplex PCR; TCRdb's copy has only in-frame clones and leaves some out. The repertoire holds 50,000 or so clones, approximately 77% seen once, with 2.5% to 3.5% in the top ten. The V gene lost 3 bases and the J gene lost 2 bases, with 13 bases spanning the gap. Germline V gene sequence: CDR1 GTSNPN, CDR2 SVGIG (reference sequence). CDR3 length equals 14 residues. The origin of this receptor is a woman aged 18-30 years in good health and CMV-seronegative. The chain recombines TRBV30 with TRBJ1-2; perhaps TRBD1 as D (5 bases). Sequencing used PBMCs. CDR3 in DNA: TGTGCCTGGAGGCTCAAGGGGCGCAACTATGGCTACACCTTC. Amino acids: CAWRLKGRNYGYTF.